This T cell receptor (beta chain) appears in the sequencing data of a study of T cells in Graves' hyperthyroidism and ophthalmopathy. Overall study findings and caveats: Among thyroid clonotypes expanded above 0.001, most also appeared in blood.

The diagnostic basis comprised clinical symptoms, serum thyroxine and TRAb, thyroid ultrasound and orbital computed tomography. Points on this clonotype: Its cognate antigen is unknown.

Amplification yielded TCR beta CDR3 regions, with RNA transcripts as the source. The HTBI primer set was used in a first-round RT-PCR of the TCR CDR3. From the multiplex PCR reads, TCRdb called clonotypes with MiXCR, one entry per CDR3 protein. The sample includes hundreds of thousands of distinct CDR3 sequences, 45% of them seen just once. The CDR3 spans 16 residues. V lost 0 bases, J lost 0 bases, and 12 bases lay in between. Germline V gene data show CDR1 as SGHRS and CDR2 as YFSETQ. Sequenced: peripheral blood or thyroid tissue (not recorded which). The TCR sequence derives from an adult man with Graves' disease, either hyperthyroidism or ophthalmopathy (not recorded which). The rearrangement uses TRBV5-1 and TRBJ2-5; possible D gene TRBD1, 6 bases. CDR3 protein: CASSLGGLADQETQYF. The CDR3 coding sequence is TGCGCCAGCAGCTTGGGGGGGCTAGCCGACCAAGAGACCCAGTACTTC.